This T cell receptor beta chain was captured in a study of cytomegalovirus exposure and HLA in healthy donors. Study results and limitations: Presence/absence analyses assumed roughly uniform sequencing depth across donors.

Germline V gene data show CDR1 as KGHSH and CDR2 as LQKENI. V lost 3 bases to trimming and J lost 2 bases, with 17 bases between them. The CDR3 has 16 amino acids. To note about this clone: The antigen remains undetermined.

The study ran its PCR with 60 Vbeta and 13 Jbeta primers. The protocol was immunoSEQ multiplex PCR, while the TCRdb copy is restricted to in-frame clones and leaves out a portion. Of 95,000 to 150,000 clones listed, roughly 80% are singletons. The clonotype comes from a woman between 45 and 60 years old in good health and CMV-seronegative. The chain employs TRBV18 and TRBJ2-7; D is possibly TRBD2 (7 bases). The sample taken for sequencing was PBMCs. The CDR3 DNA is TGTGCCAGCTCACCTCAAGCGGGACACGGAACCTACGAGCAGTACTTC. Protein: CASSPQAGHGTYEQYF.